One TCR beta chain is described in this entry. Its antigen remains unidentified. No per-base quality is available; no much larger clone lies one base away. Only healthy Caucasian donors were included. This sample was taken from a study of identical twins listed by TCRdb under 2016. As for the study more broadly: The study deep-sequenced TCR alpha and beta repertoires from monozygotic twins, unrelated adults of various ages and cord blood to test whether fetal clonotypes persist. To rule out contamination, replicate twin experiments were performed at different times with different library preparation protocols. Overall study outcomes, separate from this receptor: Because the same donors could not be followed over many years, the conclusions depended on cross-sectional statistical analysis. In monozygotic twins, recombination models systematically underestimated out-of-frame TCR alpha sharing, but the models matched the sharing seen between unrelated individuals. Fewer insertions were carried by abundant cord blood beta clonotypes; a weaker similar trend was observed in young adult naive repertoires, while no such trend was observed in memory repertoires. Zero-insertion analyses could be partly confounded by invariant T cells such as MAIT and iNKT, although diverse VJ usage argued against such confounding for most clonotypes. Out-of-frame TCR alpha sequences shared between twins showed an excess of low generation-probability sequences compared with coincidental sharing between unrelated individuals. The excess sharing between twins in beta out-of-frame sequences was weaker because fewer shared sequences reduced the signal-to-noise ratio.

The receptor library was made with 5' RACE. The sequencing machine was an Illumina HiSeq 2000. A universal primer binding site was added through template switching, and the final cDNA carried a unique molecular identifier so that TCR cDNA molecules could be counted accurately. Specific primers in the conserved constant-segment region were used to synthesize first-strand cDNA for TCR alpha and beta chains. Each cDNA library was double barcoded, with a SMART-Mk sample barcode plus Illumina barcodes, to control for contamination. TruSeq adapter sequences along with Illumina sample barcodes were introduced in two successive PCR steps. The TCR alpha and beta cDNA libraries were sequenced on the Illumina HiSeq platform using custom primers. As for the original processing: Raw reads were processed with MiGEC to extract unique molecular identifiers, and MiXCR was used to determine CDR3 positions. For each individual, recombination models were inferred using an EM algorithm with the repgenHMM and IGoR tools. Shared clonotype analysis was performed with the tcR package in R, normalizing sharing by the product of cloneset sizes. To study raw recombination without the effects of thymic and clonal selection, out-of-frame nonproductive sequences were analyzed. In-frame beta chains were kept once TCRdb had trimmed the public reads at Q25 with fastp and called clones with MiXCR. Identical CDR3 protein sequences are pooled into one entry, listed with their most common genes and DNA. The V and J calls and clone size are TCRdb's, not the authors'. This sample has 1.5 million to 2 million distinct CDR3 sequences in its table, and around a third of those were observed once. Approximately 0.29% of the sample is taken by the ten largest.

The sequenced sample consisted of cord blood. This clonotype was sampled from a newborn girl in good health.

The DNA reads TGTGCCAGCCTCGTGGGGGGAACCAACCCCAATCAGCCCCAGCATTTT. The encoded protein is CASLVGGTNPNQPQHF. The sequence is built from TRBV28 and TRBJ1-5; possibly the D gene is TRBD1, per 5 matching bases. Between the V and J ends, shortened by 8 bases and 3 bases respectively, the junction contains 20 bases. The germline V gene encodes CDR1 MDHEN and CDR2 SYDVKM. From the cysteine up to the phenylalanine, the CDR3 has a length of 16 residues. Only the CDR3 DNA is retained, 48 bases long and in frame from the first base.